These 21 T cell receptor beta chains originate from one sample sequenced in a study of T-cell memory formation after mild COVID-19. TCRdb re-analysed the 5' RACE reads in MiXCR, keeping a single row per CDR3 protein. This table holds some 130,000 distinct CDR3 sequences, roughly 15% found once. The sequenced material came from PBMCs or a T cell subset sorted from them (not recorded which). These receptors were collected from an adult woman who had mild COVID-19 (a few samples of this study predate the infection). Cell type and time point are not known.

This clonotype was counted between two and nine times. The chain has TRBV3-1 and TRBJ2-3; 11 nucleotides match TRBD1. CDR3 length: 18 residues. V dropped 4 bases and J dropped 4; count of bases not matched to a gene: 13. The germline CDR1 and CDR2 sequences are LGHDT and YNNKEL (reference sequence). The DNA of the CDR3 is TGTGCCAGCAGCCCGCAAACCTGGACAGGGGGCAAGGCAGATACGCAGTATTTT. Translated, it gives CASSPQTWTGGKADTQYF.

There are a few counts of this clonotype. The J gene is TRBJ2-3, the V gene TRBV4-2; weak D call: TRBD2 (6 bases). The V gene's germline CDR1 is LGHNA and CDR2 YNFKEQ. The CDR3 runs to 14 residues. Trimming left V 1 base short and J 2 bases short, with 7 bases between. The chain's CDR3 is CASSQVDYTDTQYF. CDR3 bases: TGTGCCAGCAGCCAAGTGGACTACACAGATACGCAGTATTTT.

V is TRBV6-4 and J is TRBJ1-1; possible D gene TRBD1, 5 bases. Germline assignment: CDR1 MRHNA and CDR2 SNTAGT. The CDR3 length is 14 residues. V dropped 0 bases and J dropped 5 bases, with 10 bases sitting between them. The CDR3 DNA follows: TGTGCCAGCAGTGACTCAACGGGGGATACTGAAGCTTTCTTT. Its protein product is CASSDSTGDTEAFF.

This rearrangement joins TRBV12-3 or TRBV12-4 to TRBJ1-1; 9 positions match TRBD1. The CDR3 consists of 13 residues. Trimming cost V 6 bases and J 4 bases; bases outside gene matches: 3. The CDR3 protein is CASRGQGATEAFF. The CDR3 DNA is TGTGCCAGCAGGGGACAGGGAGCCACTGAAGCTTTCTTT.

This clonotype was seen a handful of times. V usage is TRBV6-6 and J usage is TRBJ1-1; D might be TRBD1 (5 bases). CDR3 size: 14 residues. Germline V CDR1 and CDR2: MNHNY, SVGAGI (reference sequence). V was pared by 0 bases and J by 5 bases, with 10 bases between. The CDR3 region has the DNA TGTGCCAGCAGTTACTCGGGGGGGAGGACTGAAGCTTTCTTT. It encodes CASSYSGGRTEAFF.

The CDR3, as DNA: TGTGCCAGCAGCTTAGTAATGGAGACCCAGTACTTC. As protein: CASSLVMETQYF. The rearrangement links TRBV11-2 to TRBJ2-5; D gene unclear. V lost 1 base to trimming and J lost 5 bases, with 5 bases between them. The CDR3 covers 12 residues. Germline-derived CDR1 and CDR2 are SGHAT and FQNNGV.

Only a few counts were recorded for this clonotype. The rearrangement joins TRBV5-5 to TRBJ2-5, with D possibly being TRBD2 (5 bases). CDR3 size: 15 residues. Germline CDR1 and CDR2: SGHKS and YYEKEE (reference sequence). Deletions cut 0 bases from V and 2 bases from J, with 11 bases between. The CDR3 DNA reads as TGTGCCAGCAGCTTGGGGCGGGCCGAACAAGAGACCCAGTACTTC. Its translation is CASSLGRAEQETQYF.

In the case of this clonotype: This sequence may be a read error, since a much larger clone differs from it by one base. The CDR3 reads CASVDMVFAEAFF. The DNA for the CDR3 is TGTGCCAGCGTCGACATGGTGTTCGCTGAAGCTTTCTTT. The chain joins TRBV6-5 to TRBJ1-1; the D is unclear. This CDR3 comprises 13 residues. V gave up 8 bases and J gave up 6 bases, with 16 bases separating them. Germline assignment: CDR1 MNHEY and CDR2 SVGAGI.

The genes are TRBV16 and TRBJ2-7; tentatively, D is TRBD1 or TRBD2 (5 bases each). CDR3 length equals 13 residues. Germline V gives CDR1 KGHSY, CDR2 FQNENV. V lost 0 bases, J lost 11 bases, and 14 bases lay in between. This chain's CDR3 is CASSQSAGGEKYF. CDR3 sequence (DNA): TGTGCCAGCAGCCAATCGGCTGGGGGAGAGAAGTACTTC.

The chain uses TRBV12-5 and TRBJ2-5; no firm D call. The CDR3 loop spans 12 amino acids. V shed 3 bases and J shed 3 bases, with 5 bases lying between them. Germline CDR1 is LGHNT and CDR2 is FRNRAP. The CDR3 region has the DNA TGTGCTAGTGGTTTAAATGAAGAGACCCAGTACTTC. It codes for CASGLNEETQYF.

The chain links TRBV5-1 to TRBJ1-1, with a tentative D call TRBD1 (6 bases). CDR3 size: 15 residues. V lost 1 base, J lost 5 bases, and 15 bases lay in between. Germline loops: CDR1 SGHRS, CDR2 YFSETQ. The CDR3 is CASSLMGALGTEAFF. CDR3 DNA: TGCGCCAGCAGCTTGATGGGGGCCCTGGGAACTGAAGCTTTCTTT.

The count of this clonotype is one. V usage is TRBV5-4 and J usage is TRBJ2-5; no reliable D call. The CDR3 runs to 13 residues. Germline assignment: CDR1 SGHNT and CDR2 YYREEE (reference sequence). Trimming cost V 2 bases and J 2 bases, with 7 bases left between them. The CDR3 bases are TGTGCCAGCAGCTTTGTCCCACAAGAGACCCAGTACTTC. Its translation is CASSFVPQETQYF.

CDR3 sequence (DNA): TGCACCAGCAGGGCTACTAGCGGGCCTACCACAGATACGCAGTATTTT. This sequence encodes CTSRATSGPTTDTQYF. The chain combines TRBV1 with TRBJ2-3; TRBD2, the table's D call, was not compared with the DNA. TRBV1 is a known pseudogene. The CDR3 totals 16 residues.

This clonotype has more than one count but fewer than ten. The rearrangement links TRBV2 to TRBJ1-5; D gene unclear. This CDR3 has 15 residues. Germline V gives CDR1 SNHLY, CDR2 FYNNEI. V lost 0 bases and J lost 3, with 9 bases in between. The CDR3 coding sequence is TGTGCCAGCAGTGAAGCGGGGTCACACAATCAGCCCCAGCATTTT. This gives the protein CASSEAGSHNQPQHF.

The chain joins TRBV24-1 to TRBJ1-5; no definite D call. The CDR3 covers 14 residues. Germline CDR1 is KGHDR and CDR2 is SFDVKD. V lost 9 bases to trimming and J lost 0 bases, with 11 bases between them. The CDR3: CATGGGNSNQPQHF. CDR3 nucleotide sequence: TGTGCCACCGGCGGAGGGAATAGCAATCAGCCCCAGCATTTT.

CDR3 region: CASSQLRASSTDTQYF. The CDR3 region has the DNA TGTGCCAGCAGCCAACTCCGGGCGTCCAGCACAGATACGCAGTATTTT. The chain employs TRBV4-2 and TRBJ2-3; no definite D call. V lost 2 bases to trimming and J lost 0 bases, with 12 bases between them. Germline-derived CDR1 and CDR2 are LGHNA and YNFKEQ. The CDR3 runs 16 residues.

V usage is TRBV6-6 and J usage is TRBJ1-5, with a tentative D call TRBD1 (5 bases). The CDR3 runs to 15 residues. In germline, CDR1 is MNHNY, CDR2 SVGAGI (reference sequence). Trimming took off 5 bases at V and 5 bases at J, with 16 bases between the two ends. The CDR3 is CASSPEGRSYQPQHF. The CDR3, as DNA: TGTGCCAGCAGTCCCGAGGGGCGAAGCTATCAGCCCCAGCATTTT.

The chain employs TRBV7-3 and TRBJ1-5, with D possibly being TRBD1 (5 bases). The CDR3 spans 14 residues. CDR1 SGHTA and CDR2 FQGTGA come from the germline V gene. Trimming removed 1 base at V and 7 bases at J, with 11 bases between. CDR3 in DNA: TGTGCCAGCAGCTTAAGTCCAGGGAACCAGCCCCAGCATTTT. It encodes CASSLSPGNQPQHF.

This clonotype has more than one count but fewer than ten. J is TRBJ1-1 and V is TRBV9; D is unclear. The V gene lost 4 bases and the J gene lost 8 bases, with 15 bases spanning the gap. The germline V gene has CDR1 SGDLS and CDR2 YYNGEE. The CDR3 extends over 13 amino acids. The CDR3 region is CASSPSGRGEAFF. The CDR3, as DNA: TGTGCCAGCAGCCCCAGCGGCCGTGGAGAAGCTTTCTTT.

This clonotype was seen at least ten times. The rearrangement joins TRBV5-1 to TRBJ2-1, with no clear D. Germline lookup yields CDR1 SGHRS and CDR2 YFSETQ. The CDR3 contains 15 residues. The V gene lost 0 bases and the J gene lost 6 bases, with 13 bases spanning the gap. DNA for the CDR3: TGCGCCAGCAGCTTGGAGGCAGGCCCCCCCAATGAGCAGTTCTTC. Protein: CASSLEAGPPNEQFF.

This clonotype was seen once. The rearrangement uses TRBV12-3 or TRBV12-4 and TRBJ1-2, with a possible D match to TRBD1 (6 bases). The CDR3 runs to 13 residues. Trimming removed 6 bases from V and 8 bases from J, with 16 bases in between. This chain's CDR3 is CASRPQGWEGYTF. CDR3 DNA: TGTGCCAGCAGACCACAGGGATGGGAGGGCTACACCTTC.